This T cell receptor (beta chain) was obtained from a study of blood T cell repertoires in COVID-19. Turning to the study itself: Sites across the United States, Italy and Spain contributed samples from acute and convalescent COVID-19. In each case, the material was cDNA or gDNA derived from T cells, B-cell-depleted T cells, or PBMCs.

In the original processing: Reference gene primers were amplified, and this amplification served to estimate nucleated cell counts. Measured with immunoSEQ multiplex PCR; TCRdb has only the in-frame clones, and not every one. The V and J calls and clone size are taken from that table; D and trimming were inferred from the DNA. This table has some 260,000 clones, around four fifths appearing once. The CDR3 runs 14 residues. V dropped 0 bases and J dropped 10 bases, with 10 bases sitting between them. In germline, CDR1 is MNHNS, CDR2 SASEGT. Across over 20 US areas, participants ranged in age from roughly 18 to 95 years.

Sequencing was performed on PBMCs or T cells enriched from blood (not recorded which). This TCR derives from a man aged 25 to 45 with acute COVID-19. V is TRBV6-1 and J is TRBJ1-6, with D unresolved. DNA for the CDR3: TGTGCCAGCAGTGAAGCAGGAGGAGGCTCACCCCTCCACTTT. Its translation is CASSEAGGGSPLHF.